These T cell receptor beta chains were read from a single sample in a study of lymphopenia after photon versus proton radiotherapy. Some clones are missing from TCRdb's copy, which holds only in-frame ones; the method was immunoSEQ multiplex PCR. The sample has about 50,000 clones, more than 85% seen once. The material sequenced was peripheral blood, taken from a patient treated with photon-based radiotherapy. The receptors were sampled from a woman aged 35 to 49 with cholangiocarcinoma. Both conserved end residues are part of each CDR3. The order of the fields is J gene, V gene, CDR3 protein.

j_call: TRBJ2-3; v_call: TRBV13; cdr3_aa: CASSFLLAGESTDTQYF
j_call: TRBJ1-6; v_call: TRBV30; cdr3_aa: CAWRPRTGTGAPLHF
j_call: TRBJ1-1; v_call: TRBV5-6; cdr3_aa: CASSLNMGARNTEAFF
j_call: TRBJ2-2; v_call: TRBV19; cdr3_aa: CASRLGTGELFF
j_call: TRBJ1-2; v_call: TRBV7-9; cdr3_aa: CASRAQEGWPANYGYTF
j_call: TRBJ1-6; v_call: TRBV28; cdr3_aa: CASSKGGNNNSPLHF
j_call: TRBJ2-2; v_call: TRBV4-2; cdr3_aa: CASSTGLAGGPGTGELFF
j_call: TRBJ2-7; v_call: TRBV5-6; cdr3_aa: CASSFFQGSYEQYF
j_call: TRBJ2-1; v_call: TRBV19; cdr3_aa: CASSSRLAGVNEQFF
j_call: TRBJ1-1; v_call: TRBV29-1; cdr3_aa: CSVEGSLTEAFF
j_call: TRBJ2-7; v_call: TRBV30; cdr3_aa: CAWSTTWRAPPDEQYF
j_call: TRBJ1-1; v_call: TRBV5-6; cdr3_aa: CASTRRGDLNTEAFF
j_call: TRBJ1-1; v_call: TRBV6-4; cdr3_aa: CASRAGMHTEAFF
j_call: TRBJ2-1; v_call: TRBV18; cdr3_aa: CASSPPSGAGDTPEQFF
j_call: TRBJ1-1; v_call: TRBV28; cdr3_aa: CASSLGSEAFF
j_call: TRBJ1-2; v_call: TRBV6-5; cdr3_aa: CASSSRDTGGLYGYTF
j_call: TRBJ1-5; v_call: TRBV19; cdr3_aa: CASRNGGSNQPQHF
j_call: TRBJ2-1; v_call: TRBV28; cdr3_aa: CASKALNEQFF
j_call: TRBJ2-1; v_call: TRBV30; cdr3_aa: CAWSPGQVYNEQFF
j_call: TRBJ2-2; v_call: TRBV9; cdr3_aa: CASSLRETGELFF
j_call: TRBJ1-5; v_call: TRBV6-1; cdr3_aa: CASRTDPLGQPQHF
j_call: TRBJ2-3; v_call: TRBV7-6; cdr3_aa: CASGTSGTPSTDTQYF
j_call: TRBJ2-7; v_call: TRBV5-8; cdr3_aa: CASSLDRGRYEQYF
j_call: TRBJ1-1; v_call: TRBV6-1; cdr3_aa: CASSELLEAFF
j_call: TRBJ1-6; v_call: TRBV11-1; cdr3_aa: CASSLGTSLGSPLHF
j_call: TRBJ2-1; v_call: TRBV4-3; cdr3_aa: CASSQDLVGGDEQFF
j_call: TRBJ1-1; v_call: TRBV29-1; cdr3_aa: CSVRAAEWVTEAFF
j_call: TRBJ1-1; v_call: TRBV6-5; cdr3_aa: CASSYDSLMNTEAFF
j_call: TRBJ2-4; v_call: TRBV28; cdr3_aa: CASSPQGGKNIQYF
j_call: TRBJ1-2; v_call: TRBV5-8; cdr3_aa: CASSLELGLRQGGYTF
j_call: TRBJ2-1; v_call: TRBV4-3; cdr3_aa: CASSQESRASDEQFF
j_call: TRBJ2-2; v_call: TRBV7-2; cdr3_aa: CASSDRDRRTTGELFF
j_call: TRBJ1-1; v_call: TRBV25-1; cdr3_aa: CASSRLMNTEAFF
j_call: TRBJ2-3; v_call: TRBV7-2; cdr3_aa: CASSSEEGSTDTQYF
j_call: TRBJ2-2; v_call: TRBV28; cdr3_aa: CASSRETPMSNTGELFF
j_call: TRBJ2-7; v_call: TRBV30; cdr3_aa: CALKGGRGYEQYF
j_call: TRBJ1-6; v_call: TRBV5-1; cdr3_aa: CASRNPGAAQPLHF
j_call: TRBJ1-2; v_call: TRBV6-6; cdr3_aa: CASSYADRTSSYTF
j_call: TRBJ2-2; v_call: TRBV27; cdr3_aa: CASRNRNTGELFF
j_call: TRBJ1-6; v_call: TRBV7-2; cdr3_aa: CASSPTGTGVSPLHF
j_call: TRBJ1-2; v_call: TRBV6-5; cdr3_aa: CASSYISTGAGGGYTF
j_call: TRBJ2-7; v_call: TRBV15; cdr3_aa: CATSRGSKGLGSYEQYF
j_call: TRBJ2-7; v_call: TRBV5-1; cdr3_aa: CASSSSRGLGPSKQYF
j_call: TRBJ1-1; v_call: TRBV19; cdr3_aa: CASRPAGGTEAFF
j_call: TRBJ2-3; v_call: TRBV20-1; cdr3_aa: CSASFTDTQYF
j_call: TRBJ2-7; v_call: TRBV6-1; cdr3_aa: CASSEVATLAYEQYF
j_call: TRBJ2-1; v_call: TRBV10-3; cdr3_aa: CAISPRATSGGYNEQFF
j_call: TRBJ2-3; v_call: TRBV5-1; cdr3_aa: CASSFSGRPVADTQYF
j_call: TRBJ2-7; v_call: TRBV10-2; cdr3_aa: CAIIDPGQGRYEQYF
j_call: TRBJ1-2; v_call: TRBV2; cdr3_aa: CASRLQFRDAHSYGYTF
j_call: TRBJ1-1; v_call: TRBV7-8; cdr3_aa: CASSLSTKQGRSEAFF
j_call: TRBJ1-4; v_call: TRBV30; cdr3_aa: CAWSQDRGREKLFF
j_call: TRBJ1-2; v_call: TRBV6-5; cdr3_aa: CASGNRVPTYGYTF